This T cell receptor (beta chain) stems from a study of post-analysis software for immune sequencing data. The TCR beta cDNA libraries contained unique molecular identifiers. Each CDR3 protein is one row after TCRdb ran MiXCR on the PCR reads. The data hold roughly 580,000 distinct CDR3 sequences, with roughly two fifths observed a single time. The TCR sequence derives from a girl aged 10 to 17 with multiple sclerosis. What was sequenced was blood.

As DNA, the CDR3 is TGCAGTGCTAGAGGATTTAGCGGGGGGGCCTGGGAGCAGTACTTC. It encodes CSARGFSGGAWEQYF. The chain joins TRBV20-1 to TRBJ2-5, with 11 bases matching TRBD2. The V and J ends lost 1 base and 11 bases, in that order; junction bases with no gene match: 12. The CDR3 spans 15 residues. Germline-derived CDR1 and CDR2 are DFQATT and SNEGSKA (reference sequence).